Below, 27 T cell receptor beta chains from the same sample are listed, as sequenced in a study of cytomegalovirus exposure and HLA in healthy donors (dated by TCRdb to 2016 to 2017). Receptors were amplified or captured by the immunoSEQ multiplex PCR assay. A mixture of 60 forward primers for TCR Vbeta segments and 13 reverse primers for TCR Jbeta segments was used in the multiplex PCR. As stored in TCRdb, this immuneACCESS dataset retains in-frame rearrangements with V and J assigned. A fraction of the clones does not appear; measured against another copy, unresolved V genes explain less than half of the discrepancy, and the remainder lacks a known reason. Counted in this sample were about 200,000 clones; roughly 85% of them appeared once. The leading ten clones occupy over 1.5% of the sample. Sequences were obtained from PBMCs. The receptors here all came from a male donor in good health and CMV-seronegative.

This clone was seen only once. The rearrangement joins TRBV5-1 to TRBJ1-6, with 8 positions matching TRBD1. The ends lost 2 bases at V and 7 bases at J; junction bases unmatched: 2. Germline V gene sequence: CDR1 SGHRS, CDR2 YFSETQ. The CDR3 contains 14 residues. CDR3 in DNA: TGCGCCAGCAGCTTCGGGACAGGCAATTCACCCCTCCACTTT. Residues: CASSFGTGNSPLHF.

This chain joins TRBV18 and TRBJ2-1, with 7 nucleotides matching TRBD1. CDR3 size: 16 residues. V dropped 1 base and J dropped 0; count of bases not matched to a gene: 3. Germline V gene sequence: CDR1 KGHSH, CDR2 LQKENI. The CDR3 loop is CASSPLQGSSYNEQFF. The CDR3, as DNA: TGTGCCAGCTCACCACTACAGGGGAGCTCCTACAATGAGCAGTTCTTC.

The chain links TRBV2 to TRBJ2-4; 8 nucleotides match TRBD2. The CDR3 is made up of 15 amino acids. Germline CDR1 reads SNHLY; CDR2 reads FYNNEI. The V gene end was trimmed by 8 bases and the J gene end by 0 bases; junction bases not matched to a gene: 6. CDR3 protein: CASLRGAEAKNIQYF. The CDR3 DNA reads as TGTGCCAGCCTGCGGGGGGCTGAAGCCAAAAACATTCAGTACTTC. Drawing the rest from reference TRBV2 and TRBJ2-4, the complete variable domain is EPEVTQTPSHQVTQMGQEVILRCVPISNHLYFYWYRQILGQKVEFLVSFYNNEISEKSEIFDDQFSVERPDGSNFTLKIRSTKLEDSAMYFCASLRGAEAKNIQYFGAGTRLSVL.

This chain joins TRBV28 and TRBJ1-3, with no clear D. V lost 5 bases and J lost 7, with 12 bases in between. The CDR3 sequence is 13 residues long. The germline CDR1 and CDR2 sequences are MDHEN and SYDVKM. In DNA form, the CDR3 reads TGTGCCAGCAGTCCACCGGGTGGGAACACCATATATTTT. This encodes CASSPPGGNTIYF.

Only one count was recorded for this clone. CDR3 sequence (DNA): TGCGCCAGCACGCTGGGACTAGCGGGCACAGATACGCAGTATTTT. This translates into CASTLGLAGTDTQYF. The chain combines TRBV5-1 with TRBJ2-3, with 11 bases aligning to TRBD2. J gave up 1 base and V 6 bases, and 4 bases lay outside the gene matches. The CDR3 is 15 residues long. CDR1 SGHRS and CDR2 YFSETQ come from the germline V gene.

This chain links TRBV19 with TRBJ1-2; 12 bases line up with TRBD1. Losses at the gene ends were 7 bases for V and 7 bases for J; bases not matched to a gene: 10. From germline, CDR1 is LNHDA and CDR2 SQIVND (reference sequence). The CDR3 runs to 15 residues. CDR3 nucleotides: TGTGCCAGTAACGACCCGGGACAGGGGGCAGGTGGCTACACCTTC. Encoded protein: CASNDPGQGAGGYTF.

In DNA form, the CDR3 reads TGTGCCAGCAGCCTGCCCCCTAGTGGCGAGCAGTACTTC. Its protein product is CASSLPPSGEQYF. The V and J genes are TRBV7-2 and TRBJ2-7; no clear D gene. CDR1 is SGHTA, CDR2 FQGNSA, per germline. Trimming cost V 5 bases and J 6 bases, with 14 bases left between them. The CDR3 has 13 amino acids. Full variable domain (outside the CDR3, taken from reference TRBV7-2 and TRBJ2-7): GAGVSQSPSNKVTEKGKDVELRCDPISGHTALYWYRQSLGQGLEFLIYFQGNSAPDKSGLPSDRFSAERTGGSVSTLTIQRTQQEDSAVYLCASSLPPSGEQYFGPGTRLTVT.

This chain connects TRBV7-3 to TRBJ2-3, with D possibly TRBD2 on 5 matching bases. The CDR3 loop spans 17 amino acids. From germline, CDR1 is SGHTA and CDR2 FQGTGA. The V gene lost 1 base and the J gene lost 2 bases, with 16 bases spanning the gap. The CDR3 DNA reads TGTGCCAGCAGCTTAATGTCGGGCGGGTTAACCACAGATACGCAGTATTTT. Amino acid sequence: CASSLMSGGLTTDTQYF.

The rearrangement joins TRBV7-9 to TRBJ1-3; D gene ambiguous. Trimming left V 5 bases short and J 4 bases short, with 15 bases between. CDR1 is SEHNR, CDR2 FQNEAQ, per germline (reference sequence). The CDR3 is made up of 15 amino acids. CDR3 sequence: CASSPGGGRGNTIYF. CDR3 coding DNA: TGTGCCAGCAGCCCGGGAGGAGGGCGAGGAAACACCATATATTTT.

The DNA of the CDR3 is TGTGCCTGGAGGGCCGTTTCAGGGGAGTGGACAGATACGCAGTATTTT. Its translation: CAWRAVSGEWTDTQYF. The V and J genes are TRBV30 and TRBJ2-3; tentatively, D is TRBD1 (6 bases). CDR3 length equals 16 residues. V dropped 3 bases and J dropped 3 bases, with 19 bases sitting between them. CDR1 is GTSNPN and CDR2 is SVGIG in the germline V gene (reference sequence).

This chain joins TRBV6-4 and TRBJ2-1; TRBD2 agrees at 9 bases. This CDR3 has 15 residues. Per the germline V gene, CDR1 is MRHNA and CDR2 is SNTAGT. V lost 0 bases to trimming and J lost 8 bases; unmatched junction nucleotides: 5. The CDR3, as DNA: TGTGCCAGCAGTGACTCGGTAGCGGGAGTGGATGAGCAGTTCTTC. This gives the protein CASSDSVAGVDEQFF.

The V and J genes are TRBV18 and TRBJ2-5; tentative D call: TRBD2 (6 bases). The CDR3 consists of 14 residues. CDR1 KGHSH and CDR2 LQKENI come from the germline V gene. V was clipped by 2 bases and J by 5 bases, with 12 bases between them. The CDR3 loop reads CASSPRLGGETQYF. The CDR3 bases are TGTGCCAGCTCACCAAGGTTAGGAGGGGAGACCCAGTACTTC. Using reference TRBV18 and TRBJ2-5 for the parts outside the CDR3, the full variable domain is NAGVMQNPRHLVRRRGQEARLRCSPMKGHSHVYWYRQLPEEGLKFMVYLQKENIIDESGMPKERFSAEFPKEGPSILRIQQVVRGDSAAYFCASSPRLGGETQYFGPGTRLLVL.

V gene TRBV5-1 combines with J gene TRBJ1-2, with TRBD1 as a possible D gene (6 bases). Between the trimmed V and J ends, which lost 6 bases and 6 bases, there was a span of 15 bases. The CDR3 is made up of 13 amino acids. Germline CDR1 is SGHRS and CDR2 is YFSETQ. The CDR3 spells CASNFQGQDGYTF. CDR3 nucleotide sequence: TGCGCCAGCAATTTCCAGGGGCAGGATGGCTACACCTTC.

The chain joins TRBV28 to TRBJ1-2; no reliable D call. Trimming took 9 bases from V and 4 from J, leaving 12 bases between them. Germline V gene lookup returns CDR1 MDHEN and CDR2 SYDVKM. The CDR3 runs 12 residues. CDR3: CASTIGFYGYTF. In nucleotides, the CDR3 is TGTGCCAGTACAATTGGCTTCTATGGCTACACCTTC.

The V call is TRBV27, the J call TRBJ2-7; D not certain. V dropped 2 bases and J dropped 5 bases, with 13 bases sitting between them. From germline, CDR1 is MNHEY and CDR2 SMNVEV (reference sequence). The CDR3 has 14 residues. The CDR3 is CASSLRHPSDEQYF. CDR3 in DNA: TGTGCCAGCAGTTTACGACACCCCAGTGACGAGCAGTACTTC.

The chain is built from TRBV25-1 and TRBJ1-3; D is uncertain. Between the trimmed V and J ends, which lost 1 base and 2 bases, there was a span of 9 bases. The length of the CDR3 is 15 residues. Germline CDR1 is MGHDK and CDR2 is SYGVNS. The CDR3 region is CASSELAGAGNTIYF. The CDR3 region has the DNA TGTGCCAGCAGTGAATTAGCCGGAGCTGGAAACACCATATATTTT.

The chain recombines TRBV28 with TRBJ1-1, with D maybe TRBD1 (6 bases). This CDR3 region has 14 residues. Trimming left V 4 bases short and J 2 bases short, with 11 bases between. Germline V gene sequence: CDR1 MDHEN, CDR2 SYDVKM. Written as DNA, the CDR3 is TGTGCCAGCAGTTCCAGGGGTAAAAACACTGAAGCTTTCTTT. Protein product: CASSSRGKNTEAFF.

Details on this clone: Other nucleotide sequences from this sample produce the same CDR3. This sequence joins TRBV6-1 and TRBJ2-7; possible D gene TRBD1, 6 bases. Per the germline V gene, CDR1 is MNHNS and CDR2 is SASEGT. The CDR3 covers 14 residues. Trimming took 4 bases from V and 0 from J, leaving 10 bases between them. The CDR3 nucleotides read TGTGCCAGCAGTGGCAGGGGAAGCTCCTACGAGCAGTACTTC. Its protein is CASSGRGSSYEQYF.

The chain employs TRBV29-1 and TRBJ2-6, with D tentatively TRBD1 (7 bases). Germline CDR1 SQVTM, CDR2 ANQGSEA. CDR3 length equals 14 residues. The germline V and J ends were trimmed by 6 bases and 1 base, with 10 bases remaining between them. The CDR3, as DNA: TGCAGCGTCGGGGGACAGTCTGGGGCCAACGTCCTGACTTTC. Translation: CSVGGQSGANVLTF.

The chain is built from TRBV6-5 and TRBJ1-1; D unclear. The CDR3 is 15 amino acids. The V gene lost 0 bases and the J gene lost 4 bases, with 12 bases spanning the gap. In germline, CDR1 is MNHEY, CDR2 SVGAGI. This CDR3 reads CASSYSGGIRTEAFF. CDR3 DNA: TGTGCCAGCAGTTACTCAGGAGGTATTCGCACTGAAGCTTTCTTT.

This clone showed up just a few times. The gene calls are TRBV5-4 and TRBJ1-3, with 7 bases lining up with TRBD1. Unmatched junction bases numbered 8, after V lost 4 bases and J lost 4 bases. The CDR3 is 15 residues long. The germline V gene encodes CDR1 SGHNT and CDR2 YYREEE (reference sequence). CDR3 protein: CASSPGQQGGNTIYF. The CDR3 bases are TGTGCCAGCAGCCCGGGACAGCAAGGGGGAAACACCATATATTTT.

This clone was seen just once. The chain employs TRBV10-2 and TRBJ2-5, with D tentatively TRBD1 (5 bases). The CDR3 covers 15 residues. CDR1 is WSHSY and CDR2 is SAAADI in the germline V gene. V gave up 0 bases and J gave up 2 bases, with 10 bases separating them. The CDR3 sequence is CASSESWGRQETQYF. The CDR3 coding sequence is TGCGCCAGCAGTGAGTCATGGGGCCGTCAAGAGACCCAGTACTTC.

V is TRBV27 and J is TRBJ2-3; 11 bases match TRBD2. Germline CDR1 and CDR2: MNHEY and SMNVEV (reference sequence). Losses at the gene ends were 3 bases for V and 5 bases for J; bases not matched to a gene: 4. CDR3 length equals 15 residues. Here the CDR3 DNA reads TGTGCCAGCAGTTTGCTAGCGGGAGGTCTAGATACGCAGTATTTT. Its protein is CASSLLAGGLDTQYF.

This chain joins TRBV19 and TRBJ1-1; 8 nucleotides agree with TRBD1. V dropped 5 bases and J dropped 4; count of bases not matched to a gene: 9. This CDR3 contains 15 residues. Per the germline V gene, CDR1 is LNHDA and CDR2 is SQIVND (reference sequence). The CDR3, as DNA: TGTGCCAGTAGTCCACTGACAGGGGCCGGCACTGAAGCTTTCTTT. This translates into CASSPLTGAGTEAFF.

This chain links TRBV6-4 with TRBJ2-5; 8 bases map to TRBD1. Germline V gene data show CDR1 as MRHNA and CDR2 as SNTAGT. The CDR3 is 18 amino acids. With V trimmed by 1 base and J by 3 bases, 13 bases remained unmatched. The CDR3 loop is CASSDWTGWGGSEETQYF. The CDR3, as DNA: TGTGCCAGCAGTGACTGGACAGGGTGGGGCGGTTCGGAAGAGACCCAGTACTTC.

DNA of the CDR3: TGTGCCAGCAGCCAAGAAGGGGCCAGGCCGAACACTGAAGCTTTCTTT. Protein sequence: CASSQEGARPNTEAFF. This sequence joins TRBV4-2 and TRBJ1-1; D is perhaps TRBD1 (5 bases). The germline gives CDR1 LGHNA, CDR2 YNFKEQ. V dropped 0 bases and J dropped 1 base, with 12 bases sitting between them. This CDR3 has 16 residues.

The chain combines TRBV5-1 with TRBJ2-3, with D tentatively TRBD2 (6 bases). The CDR3 runs 14 residues. Germline V gene sequence: CDR1 SGHRS, CDR2 YFSETQ. Trimming removed 4 bases at V and 4 bases at J, with 13 bases between. The CDR3 coding sequence is TGCGCCAGCAGCCGCGGGGTAGTCCCAGATACGCAGTATTTT. Translation gives CASSRGVVPDTQYF.